The source of this TCR beta chain is a study of pediatric ulcerative colitis. A note on this clone: Its target is not known.

The CDR3 sequence is 16 residues long. Germline V CDR1 and CDR2: LNHNV, YYDKDF (reference sequence). Losses at the gene ends were 0 bases for V and 5 bases for J; bases not matched to a gene: 7. Regarding the study as a whole: Substantially fewer templates came from two patients' blood samples.

Each sample received Survey-level depth of up to 500,000 reads. Libraries were prepared by immunoSEQ multiplex PCR; TCRdb keeps only in-frame clonotypes and omits some of them. The sample lists roughly 64,000 clones, 70% to 90% seen once, with approximately 3.4% in the top ten. Material for sequencing was blood. V gene TRBV15 combines with J gene TRBJ1-1, with 9 bases that match TRBD1. The receptor was derived from a boy aged 5-17 years with severe ulcerative colitis. The CDR3, as DNA: TGTGCCACCAGCAGAGACCGGACAGGGGTTGATACTGAAGCTTTCTTT. Its protein is CATSRDRTGVDTEAFF.